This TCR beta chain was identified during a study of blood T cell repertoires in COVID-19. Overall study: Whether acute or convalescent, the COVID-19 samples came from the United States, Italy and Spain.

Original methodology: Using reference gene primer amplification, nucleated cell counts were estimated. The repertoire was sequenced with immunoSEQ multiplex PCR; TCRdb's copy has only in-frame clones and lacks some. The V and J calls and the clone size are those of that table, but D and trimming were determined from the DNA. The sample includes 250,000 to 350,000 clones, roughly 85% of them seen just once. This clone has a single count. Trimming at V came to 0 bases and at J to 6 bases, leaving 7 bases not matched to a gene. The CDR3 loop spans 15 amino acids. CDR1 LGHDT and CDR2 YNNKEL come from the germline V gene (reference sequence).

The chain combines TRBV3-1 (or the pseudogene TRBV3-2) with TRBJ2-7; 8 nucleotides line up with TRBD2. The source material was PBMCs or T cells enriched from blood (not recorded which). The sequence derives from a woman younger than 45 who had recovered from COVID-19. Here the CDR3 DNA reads TGTGCCAGCAGCCAAGAGGCGACTAGCGCCCTCGAGCAGTACTTC. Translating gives CASSQEATSALEQYF.